The 32 T cell receptor beta chains in this list originate from one sample, sequenced in a study of blood T cell repertoires in COVID-19. TCRdb keeps only in-frame clones here, not all; method: immunoSEQ multiplex PCR. Of about 240,000 clones detected, about 86% appear once; the ten largest clones hold roughly 3.1%. Sample: PBMCs or T cells enriched from blood (not recorded which). Receptor source: a woman aged 40 to 50 with acute COVID-19.

The chain combines TRBV11-2 with TRBJ2-5, with 7 bases aligning to TRBD1. The CDR3 runs to 18 residues. Germline V gene data show CDR1 as SGHAT and CDR2 as FQNNGV. Trimming cost V 2 bases and J 5 bases; bases outside gene matches: 17. The CDR3 reads CASSLFYVGQVTQETQYF. Here the CDR3 DNA reads TGTGCCAGCAGCTTATTTTACGTAGGACAGGTGACCCAGGAGACCCAGTACTTC.

This clone appeared many times. This chain uses TRBV6-5 with TRBJ2-3; 7 bases match TRBD1. Germline V lookup: CDR1 MNHEY, CDR2 SVGAGI. V lost 6 bases to trimming and J lost 2 bases; unmatched junction nucleotides: 5. This CDR3 spans 14 amino acids. The CDR3 sequence: CASSPGQYTDTQYF. The CDR3 DNA reads TGTGCCAGCAGCCCGGGACAGTACACAGATACGCAGTATTTT.

The genes are TRBV7-9 and TRBJ2-5, with D maybe TRBD1 (6 bases). V lost 4 bases to trimming and J lost 5 bases, with 29 bases between them. The CDR3 consists of 19 residues. Germline CDR1 is SEHNR and CDR2 is FQNEAQ (reference sequence). In DNA, the CDR3 is TGTGCCAGCAGCTACCAGACAGGCCTGAGTTTTTTTGGTCAGGAGACCCAGTACTTC. Amino acid sequence: CASSYQTGLSFFGQETQYF.

The CDR3 DNA sequence: TGCGCCAGCAGCCCCGCGGCGGGGCTGAACACTGAAGCTTTCTTT. This translates into CASSPAAGLNTEAFF. The J gene is TRBJ1-1, the V gene TRBV5-1; tentatively, D is TRBD1 (5 bases). In germline, CDR1 is SGHRS, CDR2 YFSETQ. V dropped 4 bases and J dropped 0 bases, with 13 bases sitting between them. The CDR3 sequence is 15 residues long.

The chain links TRBV5-1 to TRBJ1-2; the D is unclear. With 5 bases removed from V and 5 bases from J, the gap between germline ends came to 19 bases. This CDR3 is built from 15 residues. Germline lookup yields CDR1 SGHRS and CDR2 YFSETQ. CDR3 nucleotides: TGCGCCAGCAGGAGGGAGCGCGAAGTTCGTTATGGCTACACCTTC. It translates to CASRREREVRYGYTF.

The gene calls are TRBV7-2 and TRBJ2-1; D possibly corresponds to TRBD2 (6 bases). Germline CDR1 SGHTA, CDR2 FQGNSA. The length of the CDR3 is 19 residues. Trimming shortened V by 1 base and J by 0 bases, and 19 bases separated the two germline ends. The CDR3 DNA is TGTGCCAGCAGCTTAGATTTAGGGTTAGCGGAGTACTCCTACAATGAGCAGTTCTTC. It specifies CASSLDLGLAEYSYNEQFF.

The chain couples TRBV7-3 to TRBJ2-1, with D possibly being TRBD1 (5 bases). This CDR3 has 14 amino acids. Germline V lookup: CDR1 SGHTA, CDR2 FQGTGA. The V end was cut by 1 base, the J end by 9 bases, with 13 bases between. DNA for the CDR3: TGTGCCAGCAGCTTAAAGGCAGGGCCGAGTGAGCAGTTCTTC. Its translation is CASSLKAGPSEQFF.

This clone was seen only a few times. The chain has TRBV27 and TRBJ2-7, with 7 bases lining up with TRBD1. In germline, CDR1 is MNHEY, CDR2 SMNVEV (reference sequence). The CDR3 spans 13 residues. V lost 5 bases and J lost 3; bases outside the gene matches: 4. The CDR3 nucleotides read TGTGCCAGCAGTCCGGGACAGAACTACGAGCAGTACTTC. This sequence encodes CASSPGQNYEQYF.

This chain joins TRBV7-9 and TRBJ2-1; perhaps TRBD2 as D (5 bases). The germline gives CDR1 SEHNR, CDR2 FQNEAQ (reference sequence). This CDR3 spans 14 amino acids. V dropped 4 bases and J dropped 6 bases, with 13 bases sitting between them. CDR3 in amino acids: CASSSSQLSNEQFF. CDR3 in DNA: TGTGCCAGCAGCTCTAGCCAGCTCAGCAATGAGCAGTTCTTC.

This chain connects TRBV5-4 to TRBJ1-4; D call uncertain. The CDR3 spans 15 residues. V was trimmed by 0 bases and J by 0 bases, leaving 6 bases between them. CDR1 and CDR2 from the germline V gene are SGHNT and YYREEE (reference sequence). This CDR3 is CASSLGRATNEKLFF. The CDR3 DNA reads as TGTGCCAGCAGCTTGGGAAGAGCAACTAATGAAAAACTGTTTTTT. Full variable domain (outside the CDR3, taken from reference TRBV5-4 and TRBJ1-4): ETGVTQSPTHLIKTRGQQVTLRCSSQSGHNTVSWYQQALGQGPQFIFQYYREEENGRGNFPPRFSGLQFPNYSSELNVNALELDDSALYLCASSLGRATNEKLFFGSGTQLSVL.

V usage is TRBV28 and J usage is TRBJ2-1, with TRBD2 identical over 8 bases. Losses at the gene ends were 5 bases for V and 6 bases for J; bases not matched to a gene: 6. Germline V gene data show CDR1 as MDHEN and CDR2 as SYDVKM. The CDR3 loop spans 14 amino acids. CDR3 loop: CASSPLGTSNEQFF. As DNA, the CDR3 is TGTGCCAGCAGTCCTTTAGGGACTAGCAATGAGCAGTTCTTC.

CDR3 loop: CSVEGQGGGETQYF. DNA for the CDR3: TGCAGCGTTGAGGGCCAGGGGGGAGGAGAGACCCAGTACTTC. The chain uses TRBV29-1 and TRBJ2-5, with D maybe TRBD1 (7 bases). Trimming pared 3 bases from V and 4 bases from J, leaving 15 bases between. Germline CDR1 reads SQVTM; CDR2 reads ANQGSEA. This CDR3 comprises 14 residues.

This clone appeared a few times. This sequence joins TRBV14 and TRBJ1-6; D may be TRBD1 (6 bases). The CDR3 length is 14 residues. Trimming left V 4 bases short and J 10 bases short, with 14 bases between. Germline V gene sequence: CDR1 SGHDN, CDR2 FVKESK. The CDR3 is CASSLRTVGSPLHF. DNA for the CDR3: TGTGCCAGCAGCCTTAGGACAGTTGGATCACCCCTCCACTTT.

With regard to this clone: The same CDR3 arises from other DNA sequences in this sample as well. The chain recombines TRBV12-3 or TRBV12-4 with TRBJ1-2; no firm D call. The V end lost 3 bases, the J end lost 2 bases, and 4 bases lay between the germline ends. The CDR3 sequence is 12 residues long. In DNA form, the CDR3 reads TGTGCCAGCAGTTTTATCAACTATGGCTACACCTTC. Encoded protein: CASSFINYGYTF.

The chain has TRBV9 and TRBJ2-5, with 11 bases fitting TRBD2. The CDR3 consists of 17 residues. CDR1 and CDR2 (germline): SGDLS, YYNGEE. V lost 3 bases to trimming and J lost 2 bases; unmatched junction nucleotides: 9. The CDR3 bases are TGTGCCAGCAGCGCCCTCGGGACTAGCGGAACTCAAGAGACCCAGTACTTC. As protein: CASSALGTSGTQETQYF.

The V gene is TRBV15, the J gene TRBJ1-2; 8 bases map to TRBD1. Germline-derived CDR1 and CDR2 are LNHNV and YYDKDF (reference sequence). The CDR3 has 17 amino acids. J lost 0 bases, V lost 1 base, and 7 bases had no gene match. CDR3 sequence: CATSRGGQEFSNYGYTF. For the CDR3, the DNA is TGTGCCACCAGCAGAGGGGGACAGGAGTTTTCTAACTATGGCTACACCTTC.

V and J are TRBV5-4 and TRBJ2-5, with 7 nucleotides matching TRBD2. V was pared by 3 bases and J by 5 bases, with 4 bases of the junction left unmatched. CDR1 is SGHNT, CDR2 YYREEE, per germline (reference sequence). The CDR3 is made up of 13 amino acids. CDR3 bases: TGTGCCAGCAGCTCGACTAGCTGGGAGACCCAGTACTTC. Amino acids: CASSSTSWETQYF.

V and J are TRBV6-5 and TRBJ2-1; D possibly corresponds to TRBD1 (5 bases). CDR1 is MNHEY and CDR2 is SVGAGI in the germline V gene. Trimming took off 6 bases at V and 9 bases at J, with 9 bases between the two ends. This CDR3 has 11 residues. This CDR3 reads CASSSQGEQFF. CDR3 sequence (DNA): TGTGCCAGCAGCTCCCAGGGTGAGCAGTTCTTC.

J is TRBJ1-2 and V is TRBV24-1; D is possibly TRBD1 (6 bases). Germline loops: CDR1 KGHDR, CDR2 SFDVKD. CDR3 length: 13 amino acids. V was trimmed by 5 bases and J by 2 bases, leaving 8 bases between them. This CDR3 is CATSGGRNYGYTF. Written as DNA, the CDR3 is TGTGCCACCAGTGGGGGGCGAAACTATGGCTACACCTTC.

The CDR3 DNA reads TGTGCCACCAGTAAGAACAGATGGGAGGCCATCGAGCAGTACTTC. Protein: CATSKNRWEAIEQYF. The chain joins TRBV15 to TRBJ2-7; TRBD2 might be the D (6 bases). The V gene lost 6 bases and the J gene lost 6 bases, with 21 bases spanning the gap. This CDR3 is built from 15 residues. CDR1 LNHNV and CDR2 YYDKDF come from the germline V gene (reference sequence).

The gene calls are TRBV6-5 and TRBJ1-1, with D possibly matching TRBD1 (6 bases). Germline V gene lookup returns CDR1 MNHEY and CDR2 SVGAGI. The CDR3 consists of 13 residues. Trimming took off 7 bases at V and 1 base at J, with 10 bases between the two ends. CDR3 sequence (DNA): TGTGCCAGCAAACAGGGACAGAACACTGAAGCTTTCTTT. This sequence encodes CASKQGQNTEAFF.

This rearrangement joins TRBV10-3 to TRBJ1-2; 10 positions agree with TRBD1. This CDR3 has 16 residues. The V segment lost 4 bases and the J segment 6 bases; nucleotides outside the gene matches: 11. From germline, CDR1 is ENHRY and CDR2 SYGVKD. Here the CDR3 DNA reads TGTGCCATCAGTGCGAAATCCGGGACAGGGGTTAATGGCTACACCTTC. Its protein is CAISAKSGTGVNGYTF.

The rearrangement links TRBV3-1 (or the pseudogene TRBV3-2) to TRBJ2-7; D unresolved. Germline V gives CDR1 LGHDT, CDR2 YNNKEL (reference sequence). CDR3 size: 13 residues. The V and J ends lost 1 base and 3 bases respectively, with 7 bases between them. The CDR3 DNA follows: TGTGCCAGCAGCCAAGCCGCACACTACGAGCAGTACTTC. This codes for CASSQAAHYEQYF.

This sequence joins TRBV5-5 and TRBJ1-3; TRBD1 matches 8 bases. Germline V gene data show CDR1 as SGHKS and CDR2 as YYEKEE (reference sequence). The ends lost 4 bases at V and 2 bases at J; junction bases unmatched: 8. The CDR3 consists of 16 residues. The CDR3 sequence: CASSTEQGGTGNTIYF. The CDR3 DNA reads as TGTGCCAGCAGCACGGAACAGGGGGGAACTGGAAACACCATATATTTT. The full variable domain, rest sourced from reference TRBV5-5 and TRBJ1-3, is DAGVTQSPTHLIKTRGQQVTLRCSPISGHKSVSWYQQVLGQGPQFIFQYYEKEERGRGNFPDRFSARQFPNYSSELNVNALLLGDSALYLCASSTEQGGTGNTIYFGEGSWLTVV.

This clone showed up just a few times. The chain combines TRBV4-2 with TRBJ2-1; 8 bases are shared with TRBD2. The CDR3 consists of 16 residues. Germline CDR1 reads LGHNA; CDR2 reads YNFKEQ. Unmatched junction bases numbered 9, after V lost 2 bases and J lost 6 bases. CDR3 coding DNA: TGTGCCAGCAGCCAAACACGACTAGCGACCAGCAATGAGCAGTTCTTC. It yields the protein CASSQTRLATSNEQFF.

The chain joins TRBV19 to TRBJ1-2; D gene uncertain. There are 13 residues in the CDR3. V gave up 3 bases and J gave up 4 bases, with 9 bases separating them. The germline gives CDR1 LNHDA, CDR2 SQIVND (reference sequence). The CDR3 protein is CASSMESRYGYTF. The DNA for the CDR3 is TGTGCCAGTAGTATGGAGTCCCGCTATGGCTACACCTTC.

The rearrangement joins TRBV11-3 to TRBJ2-2; TRBD1 aligns across 11 bases. CDR1 is SGHNT and CDR2 is YENEEA in the germline V gene. V lost 5 bases, J lost 4 bases, and 3 bases stayed unmatched. The CDR3 covers 15 residues. The CDR3 sequence is CASSTGTGGTGELFF. DNA of the CDR3: TGTGCCAGCAGCACTGGGACAGGGGGCACCGGGGAGCTGTTTTTT.

V gene TRBV9 combines with J gene TRBJ2-7; no clear D gene. The CDR3 extends over 15 amino acids. V dropped 0 bases and J dropped 1 base, with 11 bases sitting between them. The germline CDR1 and CDR2 sequences are SGDLS and YYNGEE. This CDR3 reads CASSVDSSLSYEQYF. CDR3 sequence (DNA): TGTGCCAGCAGCGTAGACAGCTCCCTATCCTACGAGCAGTACTTC.

This sequence joins TRBV19 and TRBJ2-2; D is unresolved. CDR1 is LNHDA, CDR2 SQIVND, per germline (reference sequence). The CDR3 covers 14 residues. Trimming took 3 bases from V and 0 from J, leaving 5 bases between them. CDR3 loop: CASSIAANTGELFF. DNA of the CDR3: TGTGCCAGTAGTATTGCGGCGAACACCGGGGAGCTGTTTTTT.

The chain couples TRBV6-2 or TRBV6-3 to TRBJ1-5; tentatively, D is TRBD1 (5 bases). The CDR3 has 14 amino acids. Per the germline V gene, CDR1 is MNHEY and CDR2 is SVGEGT. Trimming stripped 1 base from V and 1 base from J, with 5 bases between. CDR3 coding DNA: TGTGCCAGCAGTTACTGGGGCAGCAATCAGCCCCAGCATTTT. Amino acid sequence: CASSYWGSNQPQHF.

V usage is TRBV2 and J usage is TRBJ2-1; tentative D call: TRBD1 (5 bases). CDR1 is SNHLY and CDR2 is FYNNEI in the germline V gene. V was trimmed by 0 bases and J by 3 bases, leaving 30 bases between them. This CDR3 comprises 22 residues. The CDR3 sequence: CASSEARVLGQGIGHSYNEQFF. The CDR3 bases are TGTGCCAGCAGTGAAGCTCGGGTTTTAGGGCAGGGAATAGGACACAGCTACAATGAGCAGTTCTTC.

This clone was counted a single time. The genes are TRBV24-1 and TRBJ2-1; TRBD1 matches at 7 bases. After removal of 4 bases from V and 4 bases from J, the junction contained 9 bases not matched to a gene. Germline CDR1 is KGHDR and CDR2 is SFDVKD. There are 16 residues in the CDR3. The CDR3 region has the DNA TGTGCCACCAGTGACACCCGAGGACAGGCATACAATGAGCAGTTCTTC. The encoded protein is CATSDTRGQAYNEQFF.